This TCR beta chain was recovered during a study of vaccination and CD4 T cells after COVID-19. Whole-study context: A CEFX pool, an HIV-1 Nef pool, or else no peptide went into the control cultures.

Treatment: approximately 9-day PBMC culture with coronavirus spike peptide pools or control peptides (ViraFEST assay). Oncomine TCR Beta short-read sequencing was applied to DNA from cultured CD4+ T cells. TCRdb reprocessed the PCR reads with MiXCR, giving one entry per CDR3 protein. The sample includes about 11,000 distinct CDR3 sequences, over 60% of them seen just once. The CDR3 totals 14 residues. Germline V gene sequence: CDR1 SGHDT, CDR2 YYEEEE. V was clipped by 5 bases and J by 1 base; unmatched bases: 5. Remarks on this clonotype: The antigen is undetermined.

The sequenced sample was CD4+ T cells from blood, cultured in vitro. This chain uses TRBV5-6 with TRBJ1-2; 7 bases are a match to TRBD1. The sequence was collected from a human donor who had recovered from COVID-19. The CDR3: CASSRQGHNYGYTF. As DNA, the CDR3 is TGTGCCAGCAGTAGACAGGGCCATAACTATGGCTACACCTTC.